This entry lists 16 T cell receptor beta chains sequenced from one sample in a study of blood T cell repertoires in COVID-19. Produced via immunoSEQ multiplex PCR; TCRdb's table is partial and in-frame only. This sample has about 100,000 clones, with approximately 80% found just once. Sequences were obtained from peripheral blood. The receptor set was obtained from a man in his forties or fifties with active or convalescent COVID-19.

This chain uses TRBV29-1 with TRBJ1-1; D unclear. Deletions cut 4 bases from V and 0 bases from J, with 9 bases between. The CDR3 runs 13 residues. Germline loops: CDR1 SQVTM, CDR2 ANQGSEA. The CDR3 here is CSVVRVLNTEAFF. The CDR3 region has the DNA TGCAGCGTTGTTCGGGTGTTGAACACTGAAGCTTTCTTT.

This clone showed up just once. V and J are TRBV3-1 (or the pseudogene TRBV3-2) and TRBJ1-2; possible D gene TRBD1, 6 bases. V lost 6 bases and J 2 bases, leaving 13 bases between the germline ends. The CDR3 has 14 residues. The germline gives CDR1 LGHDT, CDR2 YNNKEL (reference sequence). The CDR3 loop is CASRKSGGNYGYTF. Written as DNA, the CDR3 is TGTGCCAGCAGAAAATCGGGGGGCAACTATGGCTACACCTTC.

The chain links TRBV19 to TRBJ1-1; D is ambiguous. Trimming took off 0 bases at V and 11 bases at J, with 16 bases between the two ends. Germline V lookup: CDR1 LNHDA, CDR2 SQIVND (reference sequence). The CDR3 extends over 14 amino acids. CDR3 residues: CASSIDVIDRGAFF. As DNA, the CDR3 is TGTGCCAGTAGTATAGATGTGATAGATCGAGGGGCTTTCTTT.

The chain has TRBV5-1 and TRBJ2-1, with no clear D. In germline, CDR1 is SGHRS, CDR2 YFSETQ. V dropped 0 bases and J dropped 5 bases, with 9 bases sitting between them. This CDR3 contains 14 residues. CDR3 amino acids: CASSLAGVNNEQFF. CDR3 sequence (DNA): TGCGCCAGCAGCTTGGCCGGAGTTAACAATGAGCAGTTCTTC.

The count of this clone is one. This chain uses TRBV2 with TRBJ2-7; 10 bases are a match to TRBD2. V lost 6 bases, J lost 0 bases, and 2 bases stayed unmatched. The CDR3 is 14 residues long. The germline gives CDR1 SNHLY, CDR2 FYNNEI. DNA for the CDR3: TGTGCCAGCAGCCTAGCGGGAGTCTCCTACGAGCAGTACTTC. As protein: CASSLAGVSYEQYF.

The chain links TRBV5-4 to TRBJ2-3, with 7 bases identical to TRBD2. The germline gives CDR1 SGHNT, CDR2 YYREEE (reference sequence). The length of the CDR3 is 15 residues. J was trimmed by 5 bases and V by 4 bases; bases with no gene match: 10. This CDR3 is CASSRGTTVIDTQYF. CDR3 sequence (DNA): TGTGCCAGCAGCCGAGGGACTACCGTTATAGATACGCAGTATTTT. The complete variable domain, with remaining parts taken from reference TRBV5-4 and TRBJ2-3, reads ETGVTQSPTHLIKTRGQQVTLRCSSQSGHNTVSWYQQALGQGPQFIFQYYREEENGRGNFPPRFSGLQFPNYSSELNVNALELDDSALYLCASSRGTTVIDTQYFGPGTRLTVL.

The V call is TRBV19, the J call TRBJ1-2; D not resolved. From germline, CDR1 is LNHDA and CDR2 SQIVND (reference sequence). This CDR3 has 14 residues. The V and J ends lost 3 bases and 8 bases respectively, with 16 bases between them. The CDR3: CASSMAGLASGYTF. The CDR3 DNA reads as TGTGCCAGTAGTATGGCCGGACTCGCATCGGGCTACACCTTC.

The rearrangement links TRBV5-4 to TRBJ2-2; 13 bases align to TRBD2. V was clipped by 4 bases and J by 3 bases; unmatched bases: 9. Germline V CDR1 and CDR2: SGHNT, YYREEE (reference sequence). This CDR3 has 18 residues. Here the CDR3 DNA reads TGTGCCAGCAGCGTGGGTGGACTAGCGGGAGAGTACACCGGGGAGCTGTTTTTT. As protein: CASSVGGLAGEYTGELFF.

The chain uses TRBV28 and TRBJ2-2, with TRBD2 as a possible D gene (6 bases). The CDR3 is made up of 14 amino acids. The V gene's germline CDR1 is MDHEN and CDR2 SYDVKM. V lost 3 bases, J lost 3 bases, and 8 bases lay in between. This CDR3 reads CASSFTGDTGELFF. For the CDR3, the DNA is TGTGCCAGCAGTTTCACGGGAGACACCGGGGAGCTGTTTTTT.

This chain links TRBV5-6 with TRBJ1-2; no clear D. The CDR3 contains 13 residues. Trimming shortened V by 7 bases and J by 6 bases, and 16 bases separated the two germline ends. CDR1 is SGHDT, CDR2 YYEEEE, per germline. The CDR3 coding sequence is TGTGCCAGCCAGGAGGGCGCGGAGGATGGCTACACCTTC. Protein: CASQEGAEDGYTF.

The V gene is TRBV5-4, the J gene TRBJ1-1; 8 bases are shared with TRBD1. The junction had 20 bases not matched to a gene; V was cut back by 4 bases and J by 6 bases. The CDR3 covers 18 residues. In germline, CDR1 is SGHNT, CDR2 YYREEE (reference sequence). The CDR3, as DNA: TGTGCCAGCAGCCTAGCACCGACAGGGGCCAAAGCTTTATCTGAAGCTTTCTTT. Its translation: CASSLAPTGAKALSEAFF.

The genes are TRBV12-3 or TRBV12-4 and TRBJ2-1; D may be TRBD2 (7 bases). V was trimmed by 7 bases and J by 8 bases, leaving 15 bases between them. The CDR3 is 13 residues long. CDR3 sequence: CASIKGEGDEQFF. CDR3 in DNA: TGTGCCAGCATTAAGGGGGAGGGCGATGAGCAGTTCTTC.

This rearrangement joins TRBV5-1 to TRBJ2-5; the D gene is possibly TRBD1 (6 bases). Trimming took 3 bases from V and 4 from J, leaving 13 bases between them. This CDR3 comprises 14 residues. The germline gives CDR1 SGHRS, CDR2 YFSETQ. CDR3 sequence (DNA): TGCGCCAGCAGCTCCACAGGGTTTCGAGAGACCCAGTACTTC. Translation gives CASSSTGFRETQYF.

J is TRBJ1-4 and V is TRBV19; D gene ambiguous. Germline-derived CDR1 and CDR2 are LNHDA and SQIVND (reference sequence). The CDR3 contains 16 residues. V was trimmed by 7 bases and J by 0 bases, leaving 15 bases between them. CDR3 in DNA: TGTGCCAGTACCCTCCGGCCCGGGACAACTAATGAAAAACTGTTTTTT. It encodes CASTLRPGTTNEKLFF.

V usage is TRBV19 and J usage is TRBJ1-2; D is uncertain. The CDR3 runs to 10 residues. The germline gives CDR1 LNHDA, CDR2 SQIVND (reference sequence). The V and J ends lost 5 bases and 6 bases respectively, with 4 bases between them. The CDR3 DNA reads TGTGCCAGTAGTGAGGATGGCTACACCTTC. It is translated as CASSEDGYTF. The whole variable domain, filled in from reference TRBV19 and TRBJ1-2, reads DGGITQSPKYLFRKEGQNVTLSCEQNLNHDAMYWYRQDPGQGLRLIYYSQIVNDFQKGDIAEGYSVSREKKESFPLTVTSAQKNPTAFYLCASSEDGYTFGSGTRLTVV.

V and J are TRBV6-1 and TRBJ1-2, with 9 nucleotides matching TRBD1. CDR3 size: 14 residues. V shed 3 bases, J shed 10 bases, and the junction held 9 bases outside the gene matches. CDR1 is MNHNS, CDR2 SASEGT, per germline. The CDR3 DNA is TGTGCCAGCAGTGATACCAGAACAGGGGGCGACTACACCTTC. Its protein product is CASSDTRTGGDYTF.